This T cell receptor beta chain appears in the sequencing data of a study of T cells in Graves' hyperthyroidism and ophthalmopathy. Study in general: It was at initial diagnosis, before any treatment, that peripheral blood was collected. General study results and limits: Blood also showed most of the thyroid clonotypes that were expanded above 0.001. Ophthalmopathy stood apart from stable hyperthyroidism in a 13 V-J model.

There are many counts of this clonotype. Its cognate antigen is unknown. Germline V gives CDR1 SGHNT, CDR2 YENEEA. V was shortened by 2 bases and J by 0 bases, with 18 bases between the two germline ends. This CDR3 has 18 residues. The TCR beta CDR3 regions underwent amplification using RNA transcripts as the source. HTBI primers were employed in a first-round RT-PCR of the TCR CDR3. MiXCR was run by TCRdb on the multiplex PCR reads, yielding one entry per CDR3 protein. Among roughly 530,000 distinct CDR3 sequences listed, 17% were seen once. Sequencing input: blood. This sequence originates from a woman under 30 with Graves' ophthalmopathy. The chain links TRBV11-3 to TRBJ2-3; possible D gene TRBD2, 5 bases. CDR3 in amino acids: CASSLSVRVARSTDTQYF. The CDR3 DNA follows: TGTGCCAGCAGCTTAAGTGTCCGGGTAGCGAGAAGCACAGATACGCAGTATTTT.